Presented here are 8 T cell receptor beta chains from one specimen sequenced in a study of blood T cell repertoires in COVID-19 (dated by TCRdb to 2019 to 2021). Libraries came from the immunoSEQ multiplex PCR assay. As stored in TCRdb, this immuneACCESS dataset retains in-frame rearrangements with V and J assigned. A fraction of the clones does not appear; measured against another copy, unresolved V genes explain less than half of the discrepancy, and the remainder lacks a known reason. The sample yields about 140,000 clones; approximately 85% were counted once. The top ten clones comprise around 2.9% of the sample. The sample taken for sequencing was peripheral blood. Every receptor here comes from a man aged 50 to 59 with acute or convalescent COVID-19.

About this clone itself: The junction departs from the called germline gene at one end, perhaps through a read error. V usage is TRBV5-4 and J usage is TRBJ2-1; the match to TRBD2 covers 11 bases. The CDR3 has 12 amino acids. Germline V lookup: CDR1 SGHNT, CDR2 YYREEE (reference sequence). The CDR3 here is CASSKTSGTILF. The CDR3 coding sequence is TGTGCCAGCAGCAAGACTAGCGGGACTATACTCTTC.

In DNA, the CDR3 is TGTGCCAGCAGCCAGGACAGGGACGGCGGGGAGCTGTTTTTT. Encoded protein: CASSQDRDGGELFF. The chain combines TRBV5-4 with TRBJ2-2; 8 bases line up with TRBD1. With 4 bases clipped from V and 7 bases from J, the junction kept 6 bases outside the gene matches. The CDR3 length is 14 residues. Germline V CDR1 and CDR2: SGHNT, YYREEE (reference sequence).

This chain connects TRBV19 to TRBJ2-1; 9 positions match TRBD2. CDR1 LNHDA and CDR2 SQIVND come from the germline V gene (reference sequence). The CDR3 is 15 amino acids. V lost 5 bases to trimming and J lost 6 bases; unmatched junction nucleotides: 8. The CDR3 spells CASSELAGGSNEQFF. The CDR3 nucleotides read TGTGCCAGTAGTGAACTAGCGGGCGGCTCCAATGAGCAGTTCTTC.

The V and J genes are TRBV6-5 and TRBJ1-5; D is unclear. The CDR3 contains 13 residues. CDR1 is MNHEY, CDR2 SVGAGI, per germline. The ends were cut back, 5 bases at V and 1 base at J, with 6 bases in the middle. CDR3 region: CASSPSSNQPQHF. CDR3 sequence (DNA): TGTGCCAGCAGTCCGTCCAGCAATCAGCCCCAGCATTTT.

This clone was detected once. The chain couples TRBV30 to TRBJ2-1; 10 bases match TRBD1. The CDR3 totals 14 residues. Germline V lookup: CDR1 GTSNPN, CDR2 SVGIG (reference sequence). Trimming removed 3 bases from V and 8 bases from J; junction bases left unmatched: 7. The CDR3 region has the DNA TGTGCCTGGAGCCACAAGACAGGGGGCTATGAGCAGTTCTTC. It codes for CAWSHKTGGYEQFF.

The rearrangement links TRBV6-5 to TRBJ2-1; 10 bases are a match to TRBD2. V was clipped by 5 bases and J by 3 bases; unmatched bases: 1. This CDR3 is built from 14 residues. Germline V gives CDR1 MNHEY, CDR2 SVGAGI. CDR3 loop: CASSLAGDYNEQFF. CDR3 DNA sequence: TGTGCCAGCAGTCTAGCGGGAGACTACAATGAGCAGTTCTTC.

This clone was picked up one time. The rearrangement joins TRBV9 to TRBJ1-1, with 8 bases aligning to TRBD1. The germline gives CDR1 SGDLS, CDR2 YYNGEE. The CDR3 spans 15 residues. The J segment lost 1 base and the V segment lost 3 bases, leaving 5 bases of the junction unmatched. In DNA form, the CDR3 reads TGTGCCAGCAGCGGCGACAGGGGAGGGAACACTGAAGCTTTCTTT. Its protein product is CASSGDRGGNTEAFF.

The gene calls are TRBV7-2 and TRBJ2-1; D possibly corresponds to TRBD2 (5 bases). The CDR3 is 16 amino acids. In germline, CDR1 is SGHTA, CDR2 FQGNSA. V lost 0 bases, J lost 3 bases, and 12 bases lay in between. Here the CDR3 reads CASSLAQRPVYNEQFF. The CDR3 nucleotides read TGTGCCAGCAGCTTAGCGCAGCGGCCGGTCTACAATGAGCAGTTCTTC.